These T cell receptor beta chains were read from a single sample in a study of T cell responses to AZD1222 COVID-19 vaccine. Assay used: immunoSEQ multiplex PCR; TCRdb lists only in-frame clones, some missing. The data hold 150,000 to 200,000 clones, with around nine tenths observed a single time. The input for sequencing was peripheral blood, taken 28 days after the second AZD1222 dose. The source is an adult who received the AZD1222 COVID-19 vaccine. Both conserved end residues are part of each CDR3. The D gene is left open where the match is weak. Expanded clones are given a class, and other clones once, few, many or no size at all.

V,J,size,D,CDR3,DNA
TRBV5-6,TRBJ1-1,.,.,CASSDGGLGAFF,TGTGCCAGCAGCGACGGTGGCCTTGGGGCTTTCTTT
TRBV3-1/TRBV3-2,TRBJ1-2,few,.,CASTPTGGGPVF,TGTGCCAGCACCCCAACCGGTGGGGGACCGGTCTTC
TRBV11-2,TRBJ1-1,.,.,CASSLVRGAALEAFF,TGTGCCAGCAGCTTAGTACGGGGGGCAGCCCTTGAAGCTTTCTTT
TRBV25-1,TRBJ2-7,.,.,CASSAGGHRTYEQYF,TGTGCCAGCAGTGCGGGGGGACACCGAACCTACGAGCAGTACTTC
TRBV7-6,TRBJ1-3,.,.,CASSFGSGPGNTIYF,TGTGCCAGCAGCTTCGGCAGTGGGCCTGGAAACACCATATATTTT
TRBV5-1,TRBJ1-1,.,.,CASSFQGSTEAFF,TGCGCCAGCAGCTTTCAGGGTAGCACTGAAGCTTTCTTT
TRBV5-1,TRBJ1-2,.,.,CASSFETDFYGYTF,TGCGCCAGCAGCTTTGAGACTGACTTCTATGGCTACACCTTC
TRBV7-2,TRBJ2-2,.,TRBD1,CASSTRTGASTGELFF,TGTGCCAGCAGCACCCGGACAGGGGCGAGCACCGGGGAGCTGTTTTTT
TRBV10-1,TRBJ1-3,.,.,CASSGQSLSGNTIYF,TGCGCCAGTTCTGGACAGTCGCTCTCTGGAAACACCATATATTTT
TRBV21-1,TRBJ1-2,.,.,CASSELEGRGGYTF,TGTGCCAGCAGCGAACTAGAGGGCAGGGGAGGCTACACCTTC
TRBV9,TRBJ1-2,.,.,CASSVEVRGDYGYTF,TGTGCCAGCAGCGTAGAGGTGAGGGGTGACTATGGCTACACCTTC
TRBV4-1,TRBJ1-5,.,.,CASSQDSGRNQPQHF,TGCGCCAGCAGCCAAGATTCGGGCCGGAATCAGCCCCAGCATTTT
TRBV6-5,TRBJ1-1,.,.,CASSPTGTLNTEAFF,TGTGCCAGCAGTCCTACCGGGACACTGAACACTGAAGCTTTCTTT
TRBV5-6,TRBJ2-7,few,.,CASSIGRREQYF,TGTGCCAGCAGCATAGGGCGGCGGGAGCAGTACTTC
TRBV18,TRBJ2-7,.,.,CASSRGKEQYF,TGTGCCAGCTCACGAGGGAAAGAGCAGTACTTC
TRBV5-1,TRBJ2-1,once,TRBD1,CASMPAGSGGIGNEQFF,TGCGCCAGCATGCCCGCCGGGTCAGGGGGAATAGGCAATGAGCAGTTCTTC
TRBV9,TRBJ1-1,.,TRBD1,CASSVGTGGTEAFF,TGTGCCAGCAGCGTAGGTACAGGGGGCACTGAAGCTTTCTTT
TRBV3-1/TRBV3-2,TRBJ1-4,.,TRBD1,CASSQGQGAGLGEKLFF,TGTGCCAGCAGCCAAGGACAGGGGGCAGGGTTGGGTGAAAAACTGTTTTTT
TRBV9,TRBJ1-1,.,TRBD1,CASSVGQGNTEAFF,TGTGCCAGCAGCGTGGGACAGGGGAACACTGAAGCTTTCTTT
TRBV12-5,TRBJ2-2,.,.,CASGLGGLNTGELFF,TGTGCTAGTGGTTTGGGAGGTCTGAACACCGGGGAGCTGTTTTTT
TRBV5-8,TRBJ2-7,.,TRBD1,CASSSDRVASYEQYF,TGTGCCAGCAGCTCGGACAGGGTGGCCTCCTACGAGCAGTACTTC
TRBV24-1,TRBJ1-1,.,.,CATSDMPEENTEAFF,TGTGCCACCAGTGATATGCCGGAAGAGAACACTGAAGCTTTCTTT
TRBV18,TRBJ1-2,.,TRBD1,CASSGTGGSANYGYTF,TGTGCCAGCTCCGGGACAGGGGGCTCGGCTAACTATGGCTACACCTTC
TRBV11-3,TRBJ1-1,.,.,CASSLGGGNTEAFF,TGTGCCAGCAGCTTAGGGGGTGGTAACACTGAAGCTTTCTTT
TRBV4-2,TRBJ1-2,once,.,CASSQSLGSGYGYTF,TGTGCCAGCAGCCAATCCCTGGGGTCGGGGTATGGCTACACCTTC
TRBV29-1,TRBJ1-3,few,.,CSVAGLYSGNTIYF,TGCAGCGTTGCAGGTCTTTACTCTGGAAACACCATATATTTT
TRBV5-4,TRBJ1-1,.,TRBD1,CASSRKVETGGGPEAFF,TGTGCCAGCAGCAGGAAGGTGGAAACAGGGGGCGGCCCAGAAGCTTTCTTT
TRBV6-5,TRBJ1-2,.,.,CASSYSWTDNYGYTF,TGTGCCAGCAGTTACTCGTGGACTGATAACTATGGCTACACCTTC
TRBV3-1/TRBV3-2,TRBJ2-7,once,.,CASGTPYEQYF,TGTGCCAGCGGGACCCCCTACGAGCAGTACTTC
TRBV12-5,TRBJ2-3,.,.,CASGLVRTGDTDTQYF,TGTGCTAGTGGTTTGGTACGAACCGGGGATACAGATACGCAGTATTTT